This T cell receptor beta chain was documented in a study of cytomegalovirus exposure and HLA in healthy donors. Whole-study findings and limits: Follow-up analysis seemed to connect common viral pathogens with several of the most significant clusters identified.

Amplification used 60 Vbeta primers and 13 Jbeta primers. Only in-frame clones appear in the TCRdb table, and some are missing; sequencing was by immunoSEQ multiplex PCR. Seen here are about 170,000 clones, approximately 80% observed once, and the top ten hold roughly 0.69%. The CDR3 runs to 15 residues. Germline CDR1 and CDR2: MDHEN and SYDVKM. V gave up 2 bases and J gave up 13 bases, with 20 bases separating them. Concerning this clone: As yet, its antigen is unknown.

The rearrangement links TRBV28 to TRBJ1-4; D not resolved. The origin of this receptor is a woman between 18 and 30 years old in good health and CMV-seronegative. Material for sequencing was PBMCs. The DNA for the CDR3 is TGTGCCAGCAGTTTAACGCGTGACCCCCCTACGGGACTGTTTTTT. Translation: CASSLTRDPPTGLFF.